This T cell receptor beta chain stems from a study of PD-1 blockade in mismatch repair-deficient tumors. As for the study in general: Enrolled about 2013-2016, patients had progressing, pretreated mismatch repair-deficient cancers of about a dozen types.

Produced via immunoSEQ multiplex PCR; TCRdb's table is partial and in-frame only. There are some 97,000 clones in the sample; over 75% occur only once, and roughly 6.3% lies in the top ten. Findings of the study overall: Rapid post-treatment expansion, then contraction, generally preceding radiologic response, marked tumor-resident clones.

V was clipped by 4 bases and J by 2 bases, with 12 bases between them. This CDR3 has 15 residues. Germline CDR1 is MGHRA and CDR2 is YSYEKL. This clone was seen once. Its antigen remains unknown. All patients were mismatch repair deficient, assessed by either PCR or immunohistochemistry. TCR sequencing covered a few patients who responded to pembrolizumab. The V and J genes are TRBV4-1 and TRBJ1-5; D is uncertain. Source: peripheral blood, taken roughly eight months after starting pembrolizumab. This sequence originates from an adult with mismatch repair-deficient cancer. DNA for the CDR3: TGCGCCAGCAGCCCCCAGGAAGGTGGCAATCAGCCCCAGCATTTT. Its protein product is CASSPQEGGNQPQHF.